Presented here are 26 T cell receptor beta chains from one specimen sequenced in a study of human T cells and chemical hapten exposure. Time point defined: patch test 2, 6 weeks after DPC sensitization. The treatment denotes: therapeutic diphenylcyclopropenone sensitization with weekly scalp DPC. MiXCR, run by TCRdb on the RACE reads, gives a single entry per CDR3 protein. The table has about 140,000 distinct CDR3 sequences, roughly 10% seen once; the top ten hold around 1.4%. Sequenced material: whole blood, taken in connection with sensitization to the hapten diphenylcyclopropenone (DPC). These TCRs come from a woman in her forties or fifties with alopecia areata. Some clones in this sample may be carry-over from other donors' samples.

A single count supports this clonotype. J is TRBJ2-1 and V is TRBV13; TRBD2 matches 8 bases. The CDR3 covers 16 residues. The V and J ends lost 5 bases and 2 bases, in that order; junction bases with no gene match: 8. CDR1 and CDR2 from the germline V gene are PRHDT and FYEKMQ (reference sequence). CDR3: CASSPRAGAAYNEQFF. In DNA form, the CDR3 reads TGTGCCAGCAGCCCCCGAGCGGGAGCAGCCTACAATGAGCAGTTCTTC.

The chain carries TRBV23-1 and TRBJ2-4; 8 nucleotides line up with TRBD1. Being an ORF, TRBV23-1 has a function that is uncertain. This CDR3 comprises 14 residues. V was pared by 9 bases and J by 2 bases, with 6 bases of the junction left unmatched. CDR3: CASKTGATKNIQYF. The CDR3 nucleotides read TGCGCCAGTAAGACAGGGGCGACCAAAAACATTCAGTACTTC.

This clonotype was detected a few times. The chain employs TRBV27 and TRBJ2-4, with D unresolved. CDR3 length equals 13 residues. CDR1 and CDR2 (germline): MNHEY, SMNVEV (reference sequence). V lost 8 bases and J 4 bases, leaving 12 bases between the germline ends. DNA for the CDR3: TGTGCCAGCCGATTAACCCCTAAAAACATTCAGTACTTC. Translating gives CASRLTPKNIQYF.

The J gene is TRBJ2-7, the V gene TRBV20-1, with 7 bases that match TRBD1. In germline, CDR1 is DFQATT, CDR2 SNEGSKA (reference sequence). The length of the CDR3 is 15 residues. The V segment lost 0 bases and the J segment 2 bases; nucleotides outside the gene matches: 7. The CDR3 is CSARDPGQSPYEQYF. CDR3 in DNA: TGCAGTGCTAGAGACCCGGGACAGTCCCCCTACGAGCAGTACTTC.

This clonotype was recorded a few times. CDR3 coding DNA: TGTGCCAGCAGCCGTGCAGGGGGATCCGAAGCTTTCTTT. This codes for CASSRAGGSEAFF. The chain uses TRBV2 and TRBJ1-1; 7 nucleotides agree with TRBD1. V shed 6 bases and J 8 bases; nucleotides not matched to a gene: 9. The germline CDR1 and CDR2 sequences are SNHLY and FYNNEI. This CDR3 region has 13 residues.

There are a few counts of this clonotype. The rearrangement joins TRBV5-4 to TRBJ2-1; no reliable D call. Deletions cut 2 bases from V and 9 bases from J, with 18 bases between. CDR1 and CDR2 from the germline V gene are SGHNT and YYREEE (reference sequence). The CDR3 is made up of 15 amino acids. The CDR3: CASSLETSLGGEQFF. Written as DNA, the CDR3 is TGTGCCAGCAGCTTAGAGACGAGCCTGGGCGGTGAGCAGTTCTTC.

V and J are TRBV9 and TRBJ2-1; D not resolved. Germline V lookup: CDR1 SGDLS, CDR2 YYNGEE. The CDR3 length is 12 residues. Trimming removed 1 base at V and 5 bases at J, with 4 bases between. CDR3 sequence: CASSVYHNEQFF. The CDR3 DNA reads as TGTGCCAGCAGCGTATACCACAATGAGCAGTTCTTC. Full variable domain (outside the CDR3, taken from reference TRBV9 and TRBJ2-1): DSGVTQTPKHLITATGQRVTLRCSPRSGDLSVYWYQQSLDQGLQFLIQYYNGEERAKGNILERFSAQQFPDLHSELNLSSLELGDSALYFCASSVYHNEQFFGPGTRLTVL.

Worth noting for this clonotype: A junction end diverges from the germline sequence, so it may reflect a read error. V and J are TRBV7-8 and TRBJ2-2; 12 bases align to TRBD2. The CDR3 has 15 residues. Germline CDR1 and CDR2: SGHVS and FQNEAQ. The CDR3 protein is CASSLAGGITGELFF. The CDR3 DNA reads TGTGCCAGCAGCCTAGCGGGAGGGATCACCGGGGAGCTGTTTTTT.

The chain carries TRBV12-3 or TRBV12-4 and TRBJ2-3; D might be TRBD2 (6 bases). Trimming removed 7 bases at V and 0 bases at J, with 14 bases between. The CDR3 consists of 15 residues. CDR3: CASTMAGPSTDTQYF. The CDR3 bases are TGTGCCAGCACCATGGCGGGACCGAGCACAGATACGCAGTATTTT.

Only a few counts were recorded for this clonotype. The chain recombines TRBV24-1 with TRBJ2-5; D is possibly TRBD1 (5 bases). Trimming cost V 5 bases and J 0 bases, with 12 bases left between them. Germline V CDR1 and CDR2: KGHDR, SFDVKD. This CDR3 region has 15 residues. The CDR3 here is CATSGKPGNQETQYF. CDR3 coding DNA: TGTGCCACCAGTGGAAAGCCAGGGAACCAAGAGACCCAGTACTTC.

The table lists this clonotype with a few counts. This rearrangement joins TRBV20-1 to TRBJ1-5; no clear D. CDR3 size: 15 residues. Germline assignment: CDR1 DFQATT and CDR2 SNEGSKA (reference sequence). V was trimmed by 5 bases and J by 0 bases, leaving 14 bases between them. The CDR3: CSAYLSTDSNQPQHF. CDR3 DNA: TGCAGTGCTTACCTTTCGACGGATAGCAATCAGCCCCAGCATTTT.

As regards this clonotype: The CDR3 does not end in the conserved phenylalanine or tryptophan, so this is likely a read error. The chain uses TRBV13 and TRBJ1-1, with TRBD1 as a possible D gene (6 bases). Trimming took off 3 bases at V and 1 base at J, with 12 bases between the two ends. This CDR3 is built from 15 residues. Germline V gene data show CDR1 as PRHDT and CDR2 as FYEKMQ (reference sequence). CDR3 DNA sequence: TGTGCCAGCAGCTTTTCCGGGACACCGAACACTGAAGCTTTCTTA. This gives the protein CASSFSGTPNTEAFL.

At least ten counts were recorded for this clonotype. The chain recombines TRBV5-5 with TRBJ1-5, with a weak D call TRBD1 (6 bases). Germline loops: CDR1 SGHKS, CDR2 YYEKEE (reference sequence). The CDR3 runs to 17 residues. Trimming stripped 1 base from V and 10 bases from J, with 24 bases between. CDR3 sequence: CASSLRGTPSLLEPQHF. DNA of the CDR3: TGTGCCAGCAGCTTGCGAGGGACACCATCTCTTTTAGAACCCCAGCATTTT.

V and J are TRBV6-2 or TRBV6-3 and TRBJ1-5; D ambiguous. Germline-derived CDR1 and CDR2 are MNHEY and SVGEGT. V shed 5 bases and J shed 4 bases, with 15 bases lying between them. The CDR3 is 15 residues long. In DNA form, the CDR3 reads TGTGCCAGCAGTATCCTGGGCGGAGGGAATCAGCCCCAGCATTTT. The encoded protein is CASSILGGGNQPQHF.

This clonotype has more than one count but fewer than ten. This sequence joins TRBV9 and TRBJ1-2, with D maybe TRBD1 (5 bases). Trimming cost V 5 bases and J 6 bases, with 20 bases left between them. The germline CDR1 and CDR2 sequences are SGDLS and YYNGEE. CDR3 length equals 15 residues. CDR3 DNA sequence: TGTGCCAGCAGTGGCAGTCTGGGACGGTATAATGGCTACACCTTC. It encodes CASSGSLGRYNGYTF. Using reference TRBV9 and TRBJ1-2 for the parts outside the CDR3, the full variable domain is DSGVTQTPKHLITATGQRVTLRCSPRSGDLSVYWYQQSLDQGLQFLIQYYNGEERAKGNILERFSAQQFPDLHSELNLSSLELGDSALYFCASSGSLGRYNGYTFGSGTRLTVV.

This clonotype was counted only a few times. The V gene is TRBV6-1, the J gene TRBJ2-4, with 10 nucleotides matching TRBD1. V lost 2 bases to trimming and J lost 2 bases; unmatched junction nucleotides: 6. Germline assignment: CDR1 MNHNS and CDR2 SASEGT. The CDR3 contains 17 residues. DNA for the CDR3: TGTGCCAGCAGTGAACGGTGGACAGGGGGTTCCAAAAACATTCAGTACTTC. It specifies CASSERWTGGSKNIQYF.

CDR3 protein: CASSPGRDWEQYF. CDR3 DNA sequence: TGTGCCAGCTCACCAGGCAGGGATTGGGAGCAGTACTTC. The rearrangement uses TRBV18 and TRBJ2-7; D possibly corresponds to TRBD1 (5 bases). CDR1 KGHSH and CDR2 LQKENI come from the germline V gene. CDR3 length equals 13 residues. Trimming removed 2 bases at V and 7 bases at J, with 12 bases between.

This clonotype was found a few times. V gene TRBV20-1 combines with J gene TRBJ2-1, with D maybe TRBD1 (6 bases). The length of the CDR3 is 13 residues. Between the trimmed V and J ends, which lost 6 bases and 9 bases, there was a span of 18 bases. Looked up from germline, CDR1 is DFQATT and CDR2 is SNEGSKA (reference sequence). The CDR3 here is CSADNRARGEQFF. For the CDR3, the DNA is TGCAGTGCCGACAACAGGGCTCGGGGTGAGCAGTTCTTC.

This clonotype was detected a few times. The rearrangement links TRBV20-1 to TRBJ2-5, with D uncertain. The CDR3 runs to 13 residues. Germline V gene data show CDR1 as DFQATT and CDR2 as SNEGSKA (reference sequence). Trimming shortened V by 0 bases and J by 4 bases, and 9 bases separated the two germline ends. This CDR3 reads CSARDSGAETQYF. In DNA, the CDR3 is TGCAGTGCTAGAGATTCAGGAGCAGAGACCCAGTACTTC.

This clonotype was counted between two and nine times. The chain joins TRBV6-5 to TRBJ2-1, with 7 positions matching TRBD1. V was pared by 5 bases and J by 0 bases, with 7 bases of the junction left unmatched. CDR1 is MNHEY and CDR2 is SVGAGI in the germline V gene. This CDR3 has 16 residues. The CDR3 here is CASSKQGLSSYNEQFF. The CDR3 DNA follows: TGTGCCAGCAGTAAACAGGGGCTGAGCTCCTACAATGAGCAGTTCTTC.

The V gene is TRBV20-1, the J gene TRBJ2-1, with TRBD2 matching 9 bases. Unmatched junction bases numbered 8, after V lost 4 bases and J lost 10 bases. The length of the CDR3 is 13 residues. Germline assignment: CDR1 DFQATT and CDR2 SNEGSKA (reference sequence). The CDR3 region has the DNA TGCAGTGCTACTAGACTAGCGGCGAGGGAGCAGTTCTTC. It is translated as CSATRLAAREQFF.

The table lists this clonotype with many counts. The V call is TRBV27, the J call TRBJ2-5; D unresolved. In germline, CDR1 is MNHEY, CDR2 SMNVEV (reference sequence). CDR3 length: 13 residues. Trimming took off 3 bases at V and 5 bases at J, with 10 bases between the two ends. CDR3 in DNA: TGTGCCAGCAGTTTTACTCCGCGGGAGACCCAGTACTTC. It codes for CASSFTPRETQYF.

The chain couples TRBV7-6 to TRBJ1-5; TRBD1 is a possible D gene (5 bases). The CDR3 consists of 14 residues. Germline-derived CDR1 and CDR2 are SGHVS and FNYEAQ. Deletions cut 0 bases from V and 6 bases from J, with 9 bases between. CDR3 sequence: CASSLAGAAQPQHF. Written as DNA, the CDR3 is TGTGCCAGCAGCTTAGCAGGGGCGGCTCAGCCCCAGCATTTT.

This clonotype was counted between two and nine times. The chain links TRBV18 to TRBJ1-5, with 8 bases lining up with TRBD1. Trimming removed 6 bases from V and 7 bases from J; junction bases left unmatched: 5. Germline CDR1 and CDR2: KGHSH and LQKENI. The CDR3 consists of 13 residues. The CDR3 sequence: CASSSGGRQPQHF. As DNA, the CDR3 is TGTGCCAGCTCTTCAGGGGGCAGACAGCCCCAGCATTTT. Based on the CDR3 plus reference TRBV18 and TRBJ1-5, the full variable domain is NAGVMQNPRHLVRRRGQEARLRCSPMKGHSHVYWYRQLPEEGLKFMVYLQKENIIDESGMPKERFSAEFPKEGPSILRIQQVVRGDSAAYFCASSSGGRQPQHFGDGTRLSIL.

This chain connects TRBV7-2 to TRBJ1-1; tentative D call: TRBD1 (5 bases). Germline CDR1 and CDR2: SGHTA and FQGNSA. The CDR3 is made up of 14 amino acids. The V and J ends lost 4 bases and 5 bases respectively, with 14 bases between them. This chain's CDR3 is CASSSGAGGTEAFF. In nucleotides, the CDR3 is TGTGCCAGCAGCTCCGGGGCCGGGGGAACTGAAGCTTTCTTT.

This chain links TRBV5-6 with TRBJ1-2; D remains ambiguous. The V gene lost 3 bases and the J gene lost 0 bases, with 12 bases spanning the gap. The CDR3 has 15 residues. Per the germline V gene, CDR1 is SGHDT and CDR2 is YYEEEE. The CDR3 nucleotides read TGTGCCAGCAGCTCCCCCGAAAAAGCTAACTATGGCTACACCTTC. Translation gives CASSSPEKANYGYTF.